Each of the 21 T cell receptor beta chains below was sequenced from the same sample in a study of T cell repertoires in cytomegalovirus infection. TCRdb passed the reads through MiXCR, listing each CDR3 protein once. The data contain about 570,000 distinct CDR3 sequences, approximately 40% of them singletons. Their specific antigens are unknown. This material consisted of cultured PBMCs, taken from culture after CMV antigen stimulation. The receptors were gathered from a human donor in good health (CMV status not recorded). Some clones in this sample may be carry-over from other donors' samples.

This clonotype was counted a few times. The chain combines TRBV4-3 with TRBJ1-1; D is unclear. Germline loops: CDR1 LGHNA, CDR2 YSLEER. Trimming took 1 base from V and 1 from J, leaving 4 bases between them. The CDR3 is 13 residues long. CDR3 nucleotides: TGCGCCAGCAGCCAAGTTCAGAACACTGAAGCTTTCTTT. Its translation: CASSQVQNTEAFF.

This chain joins TRBV10-3 and TRBJ2-7, with D unresolved. The V end lost 3 bases, the J end lost 6 bases, and 6 bases lay between the germline ends. This CDR3 contains 11 residues. Per germline, CDR1 ENHRY and CDR2 SYGVKD. As DNA, the CDR3 is TGTGCCATCAGTGATACTTCCGAGCAGTACTTC. Amino acids: CAISDTSEQYF.

The gene calls are TRBV24-1 and TRBJ1-2; 7 bases line up with TRBD1. The germline V gene encodes CDR1 KGHDR and CDR2 SFDVKD. V was clipped by 6 bases and J by 6 bases; unmatched bases: 6. The CDR3 has 13 amino acids. The CDR3 region has the DNA TGTGCCACCAGTCCCGACAGGGAAGATGGCTACACCTTC. It codes for CATSPDREDGYTF.

This clonotype was seen more than once but under ten times. The chain carries TRBV7-2 and TRBJ2-7; TRBD2 is a possible D gene (5 bases). Per germline, CDR1 SGHTA and CDR2 FQGNSA. CDR3 size: 14 residues. The ends were cut back, 6 bases at V and 7 bases at J, with 19 bases in the middle. The CDR3: CASRPTTEVGEQYF. In nucleotides, the CDR3 is TGTGCCAGCAGGCCTACCACGGAGGTCGGAGAGCAGTACTTC.

V is TRBV15 and J is TRBJ2-7; 8 positions match TRBD2. The CDR3 loop spans 15 amino acids. V lost 1 base, J lost 3 bases, and 5 bases stayed unmatched. The germline gives CDR1 LNHNV, CDR2 YYDKDF (reference sequence). CDR3 bases: TGTGCCACCAGCAGAGTGTTAGCGGGAAACTACGAGCAGTACTTC. Protein: CATSRVLAGNYEQYF.

The chain joins TRBV12-3 or TRBV12-4 to TRBJ1-1; possibly TRBD1 for D (6 bases). The CDR3 spans 16 residues. The V gene lost 6 bases and the J gene lost 0 bases, with 17 bases spanning the gap. DNA of the CDR3: TGTGCCAGCAGCCCAGCCGGCAGGGGTATGAACACTGAAGCTTTCTTT. It translates to CASSPAGRGMNTEAFF.

The V gene is TRBV15, the J gene TRBJ2-1; possibly TRBD1 for D (6 bases). The germline CDR1 and CDR2 sequences are LNHNV and YYDKDF (reference sequence). There are 15 residues in the CDR3. V gave up 1 base and J gave up 1 base, with 8 bases separating them. The CDR3 is CATSRGQESYNEQFF. The CDR3 DNA follows: TGTGCCACCAGCAGAGGACAGGAGTCCTACAATGAGCAGTTCTTC. Drawing the rest from reference TRBV15 and TRBJ2-1, the complete variable domain is DAMVIQNPRYQVTQFGKPVTLSCSQTLNHNVMYWYQQKSSQAPKLLFHYYDKDFNNEADTPDNFQSRRPNTSFCFLDIRSPGLGDTAMYLCATSRGQESYNEQFFGPGTRLTVL.

In this sample, this clonotype turned up a few times. The CDR3 bases are TGTGCCAGCAACACGGCCAAGTGGAACACCGGGGAGCTGTTTTTT. It yields the protein CASNTAKWNTGELFF. This chain connects TRBV7-8 to TRBJ2-2, with no clear D. Germline V gene lookup returns CDR1 SGHVS and CDR2 FQNEAQ. Trimming stripped 7 bases from V and 1 base from J, with 13 bases between. The CDR3 is 15 residues long.

V gene TRBV28 combines with J gene TRBJ2-7; 7 nucleotides match TRBD1. The germline V gene has CDR1 MDHEN and CDR2 SYDVKM. J gave up 6 bases and V 7 bases, and 6 bases lay outside the gene matches. There are 12 residues in the CDR3. CDR3 amino acids: CASIKDRSEQYF. The CDR3 nucleotides read TGTGCCAGCATCAAGGACAGGAGCGAGCAGTACTTC.

This clonotype was counted between two and nine times. The CDR3 loop is CASSTPADIQYF. For the CDR3, the DNA is TGTGCCAGCAGCACTCCCGCGGACATTCAGTACTTC. The chain carries TRBV12-3 or TRBV12-4 and TRBJ2-4; no clear D gene. V was trimmed by 6 bases and J by 8 bases, leaving 11 bases between them. The CDR3 sequence is 12 residues long.

The gene calls are TRBV19 and TRBJ2-1; D remains unclear. V was cut by 3 bases and J by 0 bases, with 18 bases left in between. This CDR3 is 18 amino acids long. CDR1 and CDR2 from the germline V gene are LNHDA and SQIVND (reference sequence). The CDR3 loop is CASSIWGSGESSYNEQFF. In DNA form, the CDR3 reads TGTGCCAGTAGTATCTGGGGTTCGGGCGAGAGCTCCTACAATGAGCAGTTCTTC.

The chain uses TRBV28 and TRBJ2-5; 13 bases line up with TRBD2. V trimming: 6 bases; J trimming: 3 bases; junction bases outside the gene matches: 7. The germline gives CDR1 MDHEN, CDR2 SYDVKM. The CDR3 is 16 residues long. The CDR3 sequence is CASSRTSGGLKETQYF. The CDR3 coding sequence is TGTGCCAGCAGCCGGACTAGCGGGGGCCTTAAAGAGACCCAGTACTTC.

The chain has TRBV5-6 and TRBJ1-5, with D perhaps TRBD1 (5 bases). V gave up 4 bases and J gave up 8 bases, with 19 bases separating them. Looked up from germline, CDR1 is SGHDT and CDR2 is YYEEEE. The CDR3 runs 15 residues. CDR3 region: CASSPRGAFGKPQHF. In nucleotides, the CDR3 is TGTGCCAGCAGCCCAAGGGGTGCCTTTGGGAAGCCCCAGCATTTT.

This clonotype was counted a few times. V gene TRBV29-1 combines with J gene TRBJ2-7, with D perhaps TRBD2 (5 bases). The V end lost 0 bases, the J end lost 0 bases, and 12 bases lay between the germline ends. The germline CDR1 and CDR2 sequences are SQVTM and ANQGSEA. There are 15 residues in the CDR3. CDR3 sequence reads: CSVEDETKNSYEQYF. The CDR3 DNA is TGCAGCGTTGAAGATGAGACTAAAAACTCCTACGAGCAGTACTTC.

In DNA, the CDR3 is TGTGCCAGCAGCGTTAATGCAGGGGTCGGGGAGACCCAGTACTTC. Translation gives CASSVNAGVGETQYF. The V gene is TRBV9, the J gene TRBJ2-5; TRBD1 is a possible D gene (6 bases). The CDR3 has 15 amino acids. The V gene lost 2 bases and the J gene lost 5 bases, with 16 bases spanning the gap. Germline loops: CDR1 SGDLS, CDR2 YYNGEE.

The chain is built from TRBV2 and TRBJ2-1, with 10 nucleotides matching TRBD1. This CDR3 has 14 residues. Germline trimming cut 4 bases from V and 7 bases from J; bases unmatched to any gene: 4. Germline values: CDR1 SNHLY, CDR2 FYNNEI. CDR3 in DNA: TGTGCCAGCAGTGTGGGACAGGGGCATAATGAGCAGTTCTTC. It encodes CASSVGQGHNEQFF.

This CDR3 reads CASSLAGGTDQPQHF. Written as DNA, the CDR3 is TGTGCCAGCAGTTTGGCGGGGGGGACAGACCAGCCCCAGCATTTT. The rearrangement uses TRBV12-3 or TRBV12-4 and TRBJ1-5, with 7 bases that match TRBD1. The ends lost 3 bases at V and 7 bases at J; junction bases unmatched: 9. The CDR3 runs 15 residues.

This clonotype was seen more than once but under ten times. V usage is TRBV5-4 and J usage is TRBJ2-5; 8 bases fit TRBD2. The CDR3 is 15 residues long. Trimming cost V 4 bases and J 9 bases; bases outside gene matches: 14. The germline V gene has CDR1 SGHNT and CDR2 YYREEE (reference sequence). The chain's CDR3 is CASSPTPTSEWAQYF. The CDR3 DNA reads TGTGCCAGCAGCCCTACCCCGACTAGCGAATGGGCCCAGTACTTC.

This clonotype appeared a few times. The CDR3 sequence is CASSFAQGSAYYTF. The CDR3 bases are TGTGCCAGCAGCTTCGCACAGGGCTCTGCCTACTACACCTTC. This rearrangement joins TRBV7-2 to TRBJ1-2; TRBD1 might be the D (6 bases). Per the germline V gene, CDR1 is SGHTA and CDR2 is FQGNSA. Trimming stripped 3 bases from V and 10 bases from J, with 18 bases between. CDR3 length: 14 residues.

The CDR3 region has the DNA TGTGCCACCAGCAGAGAGGGACTACGCACAGATACGCAGTATTTT. It translates to CATSREGLRTDTQYF. The gene calls are TRBV15 and TRBJ2-3, with TRBD2 identical over 7 bases. The J segment lost 1 base and the V segment lost 0 bases, leaving 1 base of the junction unmatched. The CDR3 length is 15 residues. The V gene's germline CDR1 is LNHNV and CDR2 YYDKDF (reference sequence).

A few counts support this clonotype. CDR3 in DNA: TGCGCCAGCAGCCAAGCAGGGACGAACAATGAGCAGTTCTTC. Its translation: CASSQAGTNNEQFF. The rearrangement links TRBV4-1 to TRBJ2-1, with D perhaps given as TRBD1 or TRBD2 (5 bases each). In germline, CDR1 is MGHRA, CDR2 YSYEKL. The V gene lost 1 base and the J gene lost 5 bases, with 9 bases spanning the gap. The CDR3 extends over 14 amino acids.